A selection of T cell receptor beta chains follows, all from one sample in a study of shared clonotypes between healthy human individuals. The method was immunoSEQ multiplex PCR; TCRdb's version includes in-frame clones alone and lacks a portion of them. The sample has over a million clones; about 75% are singletons. Specimen: memory CD4+ T cells sorted from blood. The receptors derive from a man aged 18 to 30 in good health. Each CDR3 is given with its conserved first and last residue. D genes are given only for firm matches. Not all rows give a size; the values are once, few, many and, for expanded clones, a class.

v_gene: TRBV10-3; abundance: once; len: 16; j_gene: TRBJ2-5; d_gene: TRBD2; CDR3nt: TGTGCCATCAGTGAGTCTGGCGGGGGTGGCCAAGAGACCCAGTACTTC; CDR3aa: CAISESGGGGQETQYF
v_gene: TRBV5-1; abundance: once; len: 16; j_gene: TRBJ1-4; d_gene: TRBD1; CDR3nt: TGCGCCAGCAGCCCGCCGGGACAGGGAACTAATGAAAAACTGTTTTTT; CDR3aa: CASSPPGQGTNEKLFF
v_gene: TRBV19; abundance: .; len: 13; j_gene: TRBJ1-1; d_gene: TRBD1; CDR3nt: TGTGCCAGTAAAATGACAGGGTACACTGAAGCTTTCTTT; CDR3aa: CASKMTGYTEAFF
v_gene: TRBV7-9; abundance: .; len: 13; j_gene: TRBJ1-5; d_gene: .; CDR3nt: TGTGCCAGCAGCAGGGATAGCAATCAGCCCCAGCATTTT; CDR3aa: CASSRDSNQPQHF
v_gene: TRBV5-1; abundance: .; len: 16; j_gene: TRBJ1-3; d_gene: .; CDR3nt: TGCGCCAGCAGCCCGGTGGGGCAAGGCTCTGGAAACACCATATATTTT; CDR3aa: CASSPVGQGSGNTIYF
v_gene: TRBV11-2; abundance: .; len: 16; j_gene: TRBJ2-3; d_gene: TRBD2; CDR3nt: TGTGCCAGCAGTTTGACTAGCGGCCTTAGCACAGATACGCAGTATTTT; CDR3aa: CASSLTSGLSTDTQYF
v_gene: TRBV4-1; abundance: few; len: 17; j_gene: TRBJ1-1; d_gene: .; CDR3nt: TGCGCCAGCAGCCAAGGCCTACGTGACAGAGGGTGGGGTAGTGCTTTCTTT; CDR3aa: CASSQGLRDRGWGSAFF
v_gene: TRBV19; abundance: once; len: 13; j_gene: TRBJ2-2; d_gene: .; CDR3nt: TGTGCCAGTAGTAATCCGAACACCGGGGAGCTGTTTTTT; CDR3aa: CASSNPNTGELFF
v_gene: TRBV7-8; abundance: .; len: 15; j_gene: TRBJ1-3; d_gene: TRBD1; CDR3nt: TGTGCCAGCAGCGTGGGACAGGGCTCTGGAAACACCATATATTTT; CDR3aa: CASSVGQGSGNTIYF
v_gene: TRBV5-4; abundance: .; len: 13; j_gene: TRBJ1-2; d_gene: TRBD1; CDR3nt: TGTGCCAGCAGCTCCGGGACAGGGTCCGCGGGCACCTTC; CDR3aa: CASSSGTGSAGTF
v_gene: TRBV19; abundance: .; len: 15; j_gene: TRBJ2-5; d_gene: TRBD1; CDR3nt: TGTGCCAGTAGTATGCTGAGACAGGGTAGTGAGACCCAGTACTTC; CDR3aa: CASSMLRQGSETQYF
v_gene: TRBV30; abundance: .; len: 12; j_gene: TRBJ1-4; d_gene: .; CDR3nt: TGTGCCTGGTCCTATCTTAATGAAAAACTGTTTTTT; CDR3aa: CAWSYLNEKLFF
v_gene: TRBV5-6; abundance: .; len: 13; j_gene: TRBJ2-5; d_gene: .; CDR3nt: TGTGCCAGCAGCTTGGTTTCCGAAGAGACCCAGTACTTC; CDR3aa: CASSLVSEETQYF
v_gene: TRBV6-5; abundance: .; len: 15; j_gene: TRBJ1-5; d_gene: TRBD1; CDR3nt: TGTGCCAGCAGTTACGGGACAGGGCGAAATCAGCCCCAGCATTTT; CDR3aa: CASSYGTGRNQPQHF
v_gene: TRBV5-4; abundance: .; len: 16; j_gene: TRBJ1-6; d_gene: TRBD1; CDR3nt: TGTGCCAGCAGCTTGGTGTCAGGGGGGCTCAATTCACCCCTCCACTTT; CDR3aa: CASSLVSGGLNSPLHF
v_gene: TRBV18; abundance: .; len: 14; j_gene: TRBJ2-3; d_gene: .; CDR3nt: TGTGCCAGCGCCAGGGAGGTTGGTACAGATACGCAGTATTTT; CDR3aa: CASAREVGTDTQYF
v_gene: TRBV9; abundance: few; len: 19; j_gene: TRBJ1-3; d_gene: .; CDR3nt: TGTGCCAGCAGCGTAGTAGGGACAAGGCTGTTCCTCTCTGGAAACACCATATATTTT; CDR3aa: CASSVVGTRLFLSGNTIYF
v_gene: TRBV5-3; abundance: .; len: 13; j_gene: TRBJ1-1; d_gene: .; CDR3nt: TGTGCCAGCAGCTGGGATACGAGGACTGAAGCTTTCTTT; CDR3aa: CASSWDTRTEAFF
v_gene: TRBV12-5; abundance: .; len: 15; j_gene: TRBJ2-1; d_gene: TRBD2; CDR3nt: TGTGCTAGTGGTATGACTAGCGGGTTTCACAATGAGCAGTTCTTC; CDR3aa: CASGMTSGFHNEQFF
v_gene: TRBV2; abundance: .; len: 13; j_gene: TRBJ2-3; d_gene: .; CDR3nt: TGTGCCAGTGTAGCGGAGGCCACAGATACGCAGTATTTT; CDR3aa: CASVAEATDTQYF